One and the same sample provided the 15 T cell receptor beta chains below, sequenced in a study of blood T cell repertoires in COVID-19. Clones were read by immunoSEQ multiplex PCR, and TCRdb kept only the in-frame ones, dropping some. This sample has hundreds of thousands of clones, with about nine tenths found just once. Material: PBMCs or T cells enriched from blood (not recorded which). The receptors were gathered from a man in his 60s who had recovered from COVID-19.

The CDR3 protein is CASSLRVSGGSDTQYF. In DNA form, the CDR3 reads TGTGCCAGCAGCTTGCGGGTTAGCGGGGGTTCTGATACGCAGTATTTT. The chain employs TRBV5-4 and TRBJ2-3; 9 bases agree with TRBD2. Losses at the gene ends were 1 base for V and 6 bases for J; bases not matched to a gene: 9. Germline lookup yields CDR1 SGHNT and CDR2 YYREEE (reference sequence). The CDR3 extends over 16 amino acids.

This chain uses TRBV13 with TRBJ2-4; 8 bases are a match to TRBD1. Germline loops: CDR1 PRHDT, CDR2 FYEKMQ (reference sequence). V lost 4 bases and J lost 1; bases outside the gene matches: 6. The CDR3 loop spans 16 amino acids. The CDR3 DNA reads TGTGCCAGCAGCTACGGACAGGGTGGTGCCAAAAACATTCAGTACTTC. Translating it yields CASSYGQGGAKNIQYF. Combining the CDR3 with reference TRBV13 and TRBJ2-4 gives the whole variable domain AAGVIQSPRHLIKEKRETATLKCYPIPRHDTVYWYQQGPGQDPQFLISFYEKMQSDKGSIPDRFSAQQFSDYHSELNMSSLELGDSALYFCASSYGQGGAKNIQYFGAGTRLSVL.

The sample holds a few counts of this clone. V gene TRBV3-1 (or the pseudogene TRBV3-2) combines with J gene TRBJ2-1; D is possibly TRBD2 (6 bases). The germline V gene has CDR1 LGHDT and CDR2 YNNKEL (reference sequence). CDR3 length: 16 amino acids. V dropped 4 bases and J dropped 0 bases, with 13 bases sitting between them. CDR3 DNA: TGTGCCAGCAGCCGCGGGACTCTAAGCTCCTACAATGAGCAGTTCTTC. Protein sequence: CASSRGTLSSYNEQFF.

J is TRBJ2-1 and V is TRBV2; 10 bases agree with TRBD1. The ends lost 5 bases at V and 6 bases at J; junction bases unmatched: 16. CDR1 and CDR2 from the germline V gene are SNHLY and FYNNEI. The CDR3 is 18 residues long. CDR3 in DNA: TGTGCCAGCAGTCGAGACAGGGGGCGCGGCTACGGGGTCAATGAGCAGTTCTTC. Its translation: CASSRDRGRGYGVNEQFF.

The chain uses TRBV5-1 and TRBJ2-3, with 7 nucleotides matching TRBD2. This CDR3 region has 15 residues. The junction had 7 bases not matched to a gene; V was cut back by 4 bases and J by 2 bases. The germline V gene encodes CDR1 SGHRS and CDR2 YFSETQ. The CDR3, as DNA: TGCGCCAGCAGCGACCCAGCGGGGTTCACAGATACGCAGTATTTT. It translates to CASSDPAGFTDTQYF.

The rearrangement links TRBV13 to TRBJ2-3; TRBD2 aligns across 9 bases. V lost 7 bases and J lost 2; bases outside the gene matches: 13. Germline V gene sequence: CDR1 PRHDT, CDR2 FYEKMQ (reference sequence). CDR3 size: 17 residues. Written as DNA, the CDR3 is TGTGCCAGCACCGAGGGGGGTAGCGGGAGATACACAGATACGCAGTATTTT. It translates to CASTEGGSGRYTDTQYF.

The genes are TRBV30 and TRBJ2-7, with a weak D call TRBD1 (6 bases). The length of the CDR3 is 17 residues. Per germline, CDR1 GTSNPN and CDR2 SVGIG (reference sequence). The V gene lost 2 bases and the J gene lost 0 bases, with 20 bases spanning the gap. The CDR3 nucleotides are TGTGCCTGGAGTCCACAGGGTACCCAAACTCGCTCCTACGAGCAGTACTTC. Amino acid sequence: CAWSPQGTQTRSYEQYF. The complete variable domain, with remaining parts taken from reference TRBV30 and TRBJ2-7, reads SQTIHQWPATLVQPVGSPLSLECTVEGTSNPNLYWYRQAAGRGLQLLFYSVGIGQISSEVPQNLSASRPQDRQFILSSKKLLLSDSGFYLCAWSPQGTQTRSYEQYFGPGTRLTVT.

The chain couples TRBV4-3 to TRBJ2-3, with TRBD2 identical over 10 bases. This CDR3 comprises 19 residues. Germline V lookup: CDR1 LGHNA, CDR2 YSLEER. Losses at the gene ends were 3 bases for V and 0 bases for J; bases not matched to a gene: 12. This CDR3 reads CASSHRGLAGAFSTDTQYF. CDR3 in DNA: TGCGCCAGCAGCCACAGGGGGCTAGCGGGGGCCTTTAGCACAGATACGCAGTATTTT.

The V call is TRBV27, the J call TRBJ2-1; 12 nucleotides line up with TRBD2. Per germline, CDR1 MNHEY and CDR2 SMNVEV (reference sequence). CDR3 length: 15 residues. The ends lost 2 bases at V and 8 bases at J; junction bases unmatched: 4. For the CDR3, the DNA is TGTGCCAGCAGTTTACGACTAGCGGGAGTAGATGAGCAGTTCTTC. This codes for CASSLRLAGVDEQFF.

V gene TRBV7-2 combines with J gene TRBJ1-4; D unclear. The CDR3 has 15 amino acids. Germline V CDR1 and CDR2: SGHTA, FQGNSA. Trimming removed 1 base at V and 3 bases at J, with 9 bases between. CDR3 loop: CASSLDWAPNEKLFF. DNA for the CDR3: TGTGCCAGCAGCTTAGATTGGGCACCTAATGAAAAACTGTTTTTT. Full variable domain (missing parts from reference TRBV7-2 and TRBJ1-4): GAGVSQSPSNKVTEKGKDVELRCDPISGHTALYWYRQSLGQGLEFLIYFQGNSAPDKSGLPSDRFSAERTGGSVSTLTIQRTQQEDSAVYLCASSLDWAPNEKLFFGSGTQLSVL.

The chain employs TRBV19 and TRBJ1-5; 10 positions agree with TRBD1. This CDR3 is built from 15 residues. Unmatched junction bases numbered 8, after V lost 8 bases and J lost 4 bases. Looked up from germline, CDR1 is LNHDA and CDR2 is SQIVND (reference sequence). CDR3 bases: TGTGCCAGTCAAACCGGGACAGGGGCTAATCAGCCCCAGCATTTT. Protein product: CASQTGTGANQPQHF.

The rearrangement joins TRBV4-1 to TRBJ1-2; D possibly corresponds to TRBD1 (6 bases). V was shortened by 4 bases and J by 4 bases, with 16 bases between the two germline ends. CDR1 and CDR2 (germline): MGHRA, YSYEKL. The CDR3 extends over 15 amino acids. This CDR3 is CASSRGAGAFYGYTF. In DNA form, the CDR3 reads TGCGCCAGCAGCCGGGGAGCAGGGGCATTCTATGGCTACACCTTC.

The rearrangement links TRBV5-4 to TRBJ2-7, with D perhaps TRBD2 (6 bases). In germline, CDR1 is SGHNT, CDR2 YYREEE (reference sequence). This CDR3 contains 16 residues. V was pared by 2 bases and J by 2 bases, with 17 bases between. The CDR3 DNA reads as TGTGCCAGCAGCTTAGGGGCTCCCGGGAGTACCTACGAGCAGTACTTC. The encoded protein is CASSLGAPGSTYEQYF.

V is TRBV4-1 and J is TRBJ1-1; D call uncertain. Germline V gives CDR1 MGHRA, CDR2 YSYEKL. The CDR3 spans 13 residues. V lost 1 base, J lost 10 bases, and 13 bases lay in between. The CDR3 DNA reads TGCGCCAGCAGCCAAGTATTGGGAGGTGCAGCTTTCTTT. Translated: CASSQVLGGAAFF.

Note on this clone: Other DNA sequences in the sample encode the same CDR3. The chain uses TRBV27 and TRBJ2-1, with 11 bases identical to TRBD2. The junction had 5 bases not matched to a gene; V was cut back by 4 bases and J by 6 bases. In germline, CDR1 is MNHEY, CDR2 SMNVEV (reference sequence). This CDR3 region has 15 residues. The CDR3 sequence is CASSSGTSGRNEQFF. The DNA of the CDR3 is TGTGCCAGCAGTTCCGGGACTAGCGGCCGCAATGAGCAGTTCTTC.